The next 7 T cell receptor beta chains were all read from a single sample in a study of blood T cells in healthy people across ages. Sample-barcoded 5' priming and a J-beta primer mix drove a second PCR of 7 to 11 cycles. TCRdb independently ran MiXCR on the 5' RACE reads; one entry per CDR3 protein. The sample comprises some 900,000 distinct CDR3 sequences, about 44% of which are singletons, and over 10% rests with the top ten. The material sequenced was blood. These receptors were obtained from a young man in good health.

V is TRBV20-1 and J is TRBJ1-2; 10 bases line up with TRBD1. Germline CDR1 and CDR2: DFQATT and SNEGSKA (reference sequence). This CDR3 has 12 residues. With 6 bases clipped from V and 5 bases from J, the junction kept 3 bases outside the gene matches. The CDR3 DNA reads TGCAGTGCCAAGGGACAGGGGTATGGCTACACCTTC. Protein sequence: CSAKGQGYGYTF.

The J gene is TRBJ1-2, the V gene TRBV7-2; a weak D match, TRBD1 (6 bases). Germline V gene sequence: CDR1 SGHTA, CDR2 FQGNSA. Trimming left V 4 bases short and J 2 bases short, with 14 bases between. This CDR3 contains 15 residues. The CDR3 spells CASSYREGGNYGYTF. In nucleotides, the CDR3 is TGTGCCAGCAGCTACCGGGAGGGGGGAAACTATGGCTACACCTTC. The full variable domain, rest sourced from reference TRBV7-2 and TRBJ1-2, is GAGVSQSPSNKVTEKGKDVELRCDPISGHTALYWYRQSLGQGLEFLIYFQGNSAPDKSGLPSDRFSAERTGGSVSTLTIQRTQQEDSAVYLCASSYREGGNYGYTFGSGTRLTVV.

The chain is built from TRBV27 and TRBJ2-4, with 8 bases aligning to TRBD2. Germline V gene data show CDR1 as MNHEY and CDR2 as SMNVEV (reference sequence). The CDR3 runs 14 residues. The V segment lost 8 bases and the J segment 3 bases; nucleotides outside the gene matches: 6. The CDR3 here is CASDGRAFKNIQYF. Written as DNA, the CDR3 is TGTGCCAGCGACGGGAGGGCCTTCAAAAACATTCAGTACTTC.

The chain joins TRBV20-1 to TRBJ2-7; weak D call: TRBD1 (5 bases). The CDR3 sequence is 17 residues long. Looked up from germline, CDR1 is DFQATT and CDR2 is SNEGSKA (reference sequence). The germline V and J ends were trimmed by 5 bases and 3 bases, with 26 bases remaining between them. The DNA of the CDR3 is TGCAGTGCTGGTTACCGGTTCCTGAAGGGAAGGGGCTACGAGCAGTACTTC. This translates into CSAGYRFLKGRGYEQYF.

Worth noting for this clonotype: This clone may be a read error of a much larger clone one base away. The V call is TRBV5-1, the J call TRBJ2-6; 9 bases are a match to TRBD1. The CDR3 covers 16 residues. Germline CDR1 SGHRS, CDR2 YFSETQ. The chain's CDR3 is CASSSQGAPGTNVLTF. The CDR3 DNA follows: TGCGCCAGCAGCTCACAGGGGGCCCCTGGGACCAACGTCCTGACTTTC.

This clonotype was seen a handful of times. V gene TRBV6-5 combines with J gene TRBJ1-5; D is ambiguous. The CDR3 runs 16 residues. V lost 0 bases and J 11 bases, leaving 20 bases between the germline ends. In germline, CDR1 is MNHEY, CDR2 SVGAGI. CDR3 in amino acids: CASSYSIGANTATQHF. The CDR3, as DNA: TGTGCCAGCAGTTACTCGATCGGAGCCAACACGGCGACCCAGCATTTT.

Concerning this clonotype: Being one base from a much bigger clone, this may be a read error. The gene calls are TRBV12-3 or TRBV12-4 and TRBJ2-5, with D maybe TRBD2 (6 bases). The CDR3 loop spans 14 amino acids. V lost 5 bases and J lost 5, with 15 bases in between. CDR3 residues: CASSVSGGLETQYF. The CDR3 region has the DNA TGTGCCAGCAGTGTAAGTGGGGGGTTGGAGACCCAGTACTTC.